This TCR beta chain came from a study of T cell repertoires in cytomegalovirus infection. In the study overall: Public signatures in TCR beta pointed to CMV infection and matching HLA type. Study findings and constraints: There were HLA-C-restricted CMV-specific TCR beta clonotypes dominating the ex vivo response. The study identified carriers of CMV plus the relevant HLA from cumulative public TCR beta family frequency.

Trimming took off 5 bases at V and 1 base at J, with 11 bases between the two ends. The CDR3 runs to 14 residues. CDR1 and CDR2 from the germline V gene are DFQATT and SNEGSKA (reference sequence). In TCRdb, the reads were re-called with MiXCR into one record per CDR3 protein. Of about 300,000 distinct CDR3 sequences in the sample, around 10% are singletons; the top ten hold about 2.3%. This clonotype appeared many times. What it binds is not known. The sample comprised PBMCs. V and J are TRBV20-1 and TRBJ2-2; possibly TRBD2 for D (5 bases). This sequence was found in a human donor in good health (CMV status not recorded). Some clones in this sample may be carry-over from other donors' samples. The CDR3 spells CSARPGKNTGELFF. Here the CDR3 DNA reads TGCAGTGCTCGCCCCGGGAAGAACACCGGGGAGCTGTTTTTT.